This TCR beta chain was recovered during a study of blood T cells in healthy people across ages. This clonotype was picked up one time. V gave up 6 bases and J gave up 1 base; unmatched junction bases: 5. This CDR3 has 14 amino acids. A sample-barcoded 5' primer and a J-beta primer mix were used in a second PCR of roughly 7 to 12 cycles. Every sample gave at least 2.5 million paired-end reads containing CDR3. MiXCR, applied by TCRdb to the 5' RACE reads, yields one record per CDR3 protein. Altogether hundreds of thousands of distinct CDR3 sequences are present, 45% to 60% being singletons, with the ten largest covering around 53%.

V is TRBV12-3 or TRBV12-4 and J is TRBJ1-2; 7 bases map to TRBD1. The specimen was blood. The origin of this receptor is a man between 60 and 75 years old in good health. CDR3 DNA: TGTGCCAGCAGGCTGACAGGGTTTAACTATGGCTACACCTTC. Its translation is CASRLTGFNYGYTF.